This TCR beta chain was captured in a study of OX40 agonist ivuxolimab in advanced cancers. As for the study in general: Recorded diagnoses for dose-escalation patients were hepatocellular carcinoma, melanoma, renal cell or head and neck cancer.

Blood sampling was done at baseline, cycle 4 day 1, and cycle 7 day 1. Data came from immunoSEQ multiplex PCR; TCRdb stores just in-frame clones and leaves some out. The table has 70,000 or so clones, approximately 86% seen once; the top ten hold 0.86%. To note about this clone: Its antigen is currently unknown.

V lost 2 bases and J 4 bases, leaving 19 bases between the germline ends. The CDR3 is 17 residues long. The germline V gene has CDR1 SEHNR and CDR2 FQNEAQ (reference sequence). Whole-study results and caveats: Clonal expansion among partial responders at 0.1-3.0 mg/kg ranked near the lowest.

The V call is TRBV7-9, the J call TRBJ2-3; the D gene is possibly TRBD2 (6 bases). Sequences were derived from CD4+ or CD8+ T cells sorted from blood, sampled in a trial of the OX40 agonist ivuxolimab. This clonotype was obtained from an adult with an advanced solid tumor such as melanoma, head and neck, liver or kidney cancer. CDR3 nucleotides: TGTGCCAGCAGCTTAACCCCTACTAGCAATGGCGCAGATACGCAGTATTTT. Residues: CASSLTPTSNGADTQYF.